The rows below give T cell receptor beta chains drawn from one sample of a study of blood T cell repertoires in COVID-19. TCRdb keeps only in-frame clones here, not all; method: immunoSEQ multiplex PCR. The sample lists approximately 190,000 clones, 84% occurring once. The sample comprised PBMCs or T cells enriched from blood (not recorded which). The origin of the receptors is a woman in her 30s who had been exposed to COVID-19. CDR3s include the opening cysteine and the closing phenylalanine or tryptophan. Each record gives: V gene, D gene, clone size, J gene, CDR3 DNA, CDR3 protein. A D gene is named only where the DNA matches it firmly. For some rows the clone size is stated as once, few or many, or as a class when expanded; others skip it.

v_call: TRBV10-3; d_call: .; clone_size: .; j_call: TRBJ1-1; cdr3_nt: TGTGCCATCAGTGAGTCGACAGGATCGGGGACTGAAGCTTTCTTT; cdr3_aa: CAISESTGSGTEAFF
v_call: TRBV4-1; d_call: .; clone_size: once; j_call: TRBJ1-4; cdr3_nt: TGCGCCAGCAGCCAGCAGACAGGTGTTTCGGAAAAACTGTTTTTT; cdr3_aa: CASSQQTGVSEKLFF
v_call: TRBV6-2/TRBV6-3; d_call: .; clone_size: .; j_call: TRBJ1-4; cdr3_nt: TGTGCCAGCAGCTCCCCTGCCGGGGGGGTTGAAAAACTGTTTTTT; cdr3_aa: CASSSPAGGVEKLFF
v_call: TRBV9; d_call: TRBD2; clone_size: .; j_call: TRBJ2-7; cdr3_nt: TGTGCCAGCAGCGTCGGGACTAGCGGGAGCTACGAGCAGTACTTC; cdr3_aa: CASSVGTSGSYEQYF
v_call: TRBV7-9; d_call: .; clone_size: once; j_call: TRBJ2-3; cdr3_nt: TGTGCCAGCAGACCAGGGGCGGGGGCAAACACAGATACGCAGTATTTT; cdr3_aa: CASRPGAGANTDTQYF
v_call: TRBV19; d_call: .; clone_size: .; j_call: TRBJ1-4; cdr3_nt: TGTGCCAGTAGGATCCAGGGTGCTAATGAAAAACTGTTTTTT; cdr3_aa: CASRIQGANEKLFF
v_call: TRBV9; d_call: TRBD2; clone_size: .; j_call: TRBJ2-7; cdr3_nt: TGTGCCAGCAGTAGCGGGGGGCCCTACGAGCAGTACTTC; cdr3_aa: CASSSGGPYEQYF
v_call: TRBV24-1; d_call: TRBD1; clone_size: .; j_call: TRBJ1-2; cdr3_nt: TGTGCCGGGTACAGGGGGCGGTATCACTATGGCTACACCTTC; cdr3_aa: CAGYRGRYHYGYTF
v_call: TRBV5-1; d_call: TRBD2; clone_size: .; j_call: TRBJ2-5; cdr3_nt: TGCGCCAGCCGCCAACTAGCGGGGCAAGAGACCCAGTACTTC; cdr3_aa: CASRQLAGQETQYF
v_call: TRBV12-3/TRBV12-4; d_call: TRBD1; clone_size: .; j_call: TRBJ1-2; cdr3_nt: TGTGCCAGCAGACATCCGGGACAGTACGGCTACACCTTC; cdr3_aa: CASRHPGQYGYTF